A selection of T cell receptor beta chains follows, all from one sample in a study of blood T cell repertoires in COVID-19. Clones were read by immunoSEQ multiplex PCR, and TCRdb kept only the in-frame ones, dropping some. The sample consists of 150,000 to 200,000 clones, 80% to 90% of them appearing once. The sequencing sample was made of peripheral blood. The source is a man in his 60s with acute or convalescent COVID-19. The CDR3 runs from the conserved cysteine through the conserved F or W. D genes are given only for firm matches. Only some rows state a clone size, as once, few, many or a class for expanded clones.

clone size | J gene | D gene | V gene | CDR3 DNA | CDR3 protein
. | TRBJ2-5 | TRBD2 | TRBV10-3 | TGTGCCATCAGGGGTAGACTAGCGGGAGCAGAGACCCAGTACTTC | CAIRGRLAGAETQYF
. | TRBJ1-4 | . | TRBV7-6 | TGTGCCAGCAGCTTAGAGGGGGTGAGTAATGAAAAACTGTTTTTT | CASSLEGVSNEKLFF
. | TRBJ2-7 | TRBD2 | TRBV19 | TGTGCCAGTAGTTGGCGACTCGGCCTAGCGGGAATTTACGAGCAGTACTTC | CASSWRLGLAGIYEQYF
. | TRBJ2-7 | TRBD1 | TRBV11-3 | TGTGCCAGCAGCAAACCTACCGCAGGGGGCGCGGGATCCGAGCAGTACTTC | CASSKPTAGGAGSEQYF
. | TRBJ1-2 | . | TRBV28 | TGTGCCAGCAGTTCCCCGGACGGACTCTTAAGAGATGGCTACACCTTC | CASSSPDGLLRDGYTF
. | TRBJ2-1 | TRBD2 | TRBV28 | TGTGCCAGCAGTGGTAGCGGGAGAAGTCTGGGTGAGCAGTTCTTC | CASSGSGRSLGEQFF
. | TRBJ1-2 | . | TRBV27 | TGTGCCAGCAGTTTTGCGGGGTTGGATGGCTACACCTTC | CASSFAGLDGYTF
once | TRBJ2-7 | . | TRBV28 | TGTGCCAGCAGATACTCCTACGAGCAGTACTTC | CASRYSYEQYF
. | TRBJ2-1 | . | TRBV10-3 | TGTGCCGCGTATAACAGGGAAAAGAGCAATGAGCAGTTCTTC | CAAYNREKSNEQFF
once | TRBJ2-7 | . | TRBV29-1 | TGCAGCGTTGTTCCTGCAGGGGCAAGCGAGCAGTACTTC | CSVVPAGASEQYF
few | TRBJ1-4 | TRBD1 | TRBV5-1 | TGCGCCAGCAGCCTGGGACAGGGCGGCGAAAAACTGTTTTTT | CASSLGQGGEKLFF
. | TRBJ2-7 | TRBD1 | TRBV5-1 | TGCGCCAGCAGCCCCGGGGACAGGGGGATCCACGAGCAGTACTTC | CASSPGDRGIHEQYF
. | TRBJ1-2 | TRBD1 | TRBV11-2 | TGTGCCAGCACCCCAGGGGGTTCTGCCAGATTAGGCTACACCTTC | CASTPGGSARLGYTF
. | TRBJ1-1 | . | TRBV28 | TGTGCCAGCGGGCGATTGGGCCCTATCTTT | CASGRLGPIF
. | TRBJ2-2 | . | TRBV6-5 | TGTGCCAGCGAGCAGGCGGAGGGAGGCGGGGAGCTGTTTTTT | CASEQAEGGGELFF
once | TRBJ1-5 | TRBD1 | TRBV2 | TGTGCCAGCAGTGAACTGACAGGGGGGCAGCCCCAGCATTTT | CASSELTGGQPQHF
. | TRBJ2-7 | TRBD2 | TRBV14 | TGTGCCAGCAGCCAAGAGGGACTAGCGGGACTCCACGAGCAGTACTTC | CASSQEGLAGLHEQYF
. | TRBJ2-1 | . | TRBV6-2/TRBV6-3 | TGTGCCAGCAGTTTACACAGGTACAATGAGCAGTTCTTC | CASSLHRYNEQFF
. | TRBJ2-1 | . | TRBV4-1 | TGCGCCAGCAGCCGGCAGGGTGACAATGAGCAGTTCTTC | CASSRQGDNEQFF
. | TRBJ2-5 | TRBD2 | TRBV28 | TGTGCCAGCAGTTTTTGGACTAGCGGGAACCAAAAAGAGACCCAGTACTTC | CASSFWTSGNQKETQYF
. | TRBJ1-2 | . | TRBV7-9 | TGTGCCAGCAGCTTAGAAGTCGGGACTAACTATGGCTACACCTTC | CASSLEVGTNYGYTF
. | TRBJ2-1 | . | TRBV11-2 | TGTGCCAGCAGCCTGATTCGCGGCTACAATGAGCAGTTCTTC | CASSLIRGYNEQFF
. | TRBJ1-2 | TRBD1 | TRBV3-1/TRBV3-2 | TGTGCCACCCGGAGACAGGGGGCTGATGGCTACACCTTC | CATRRQGADGYTF
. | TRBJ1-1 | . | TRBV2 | TGTGCCAGCAGTGACCTCGGCAGGGTGAACACTGAAGCTTTCTTT | CASSDLGRVNTEAFF
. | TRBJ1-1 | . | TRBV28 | TGTGCCAGCAGGCCCCAGCAGGGGCCCCTTGAAGCTTTCTTT | CASRPQQGPLEAFF
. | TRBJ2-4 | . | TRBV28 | TGTGCCAGCAGCATCTCGGGGGACATTCAGTACTTC | CASSISGDIQYF
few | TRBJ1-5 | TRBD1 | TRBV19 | TGTGCCAGTAGTACCCTCAGGGGGTTGGCGTTTGAGCATTTT | CASSTLRGLAFEHF
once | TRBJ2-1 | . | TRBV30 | TGTGCCTGGAGTACCGGGCGGGCTAGCGCTACGGGCAATGAGCAGTTCTTC | CAWSTGRASATGNEQFF
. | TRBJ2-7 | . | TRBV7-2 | TGTGCCAGCAGCCCCGGTATAGCCTACGAGCAGTACTTC | CASSPGIAYEQYF